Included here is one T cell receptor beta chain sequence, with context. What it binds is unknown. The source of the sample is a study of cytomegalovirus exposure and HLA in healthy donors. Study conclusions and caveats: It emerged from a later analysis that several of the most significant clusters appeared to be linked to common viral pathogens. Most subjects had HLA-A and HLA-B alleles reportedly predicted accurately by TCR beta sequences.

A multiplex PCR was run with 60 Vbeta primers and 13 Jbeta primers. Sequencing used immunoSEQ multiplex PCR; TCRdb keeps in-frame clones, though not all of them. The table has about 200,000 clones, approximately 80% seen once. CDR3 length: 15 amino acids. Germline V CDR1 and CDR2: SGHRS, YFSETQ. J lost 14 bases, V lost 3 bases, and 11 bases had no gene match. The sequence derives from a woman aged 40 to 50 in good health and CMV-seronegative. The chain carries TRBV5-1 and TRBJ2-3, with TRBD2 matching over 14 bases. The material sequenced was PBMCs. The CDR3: CASSWGLAGERKGYF. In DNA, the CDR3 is TGCGCCAGCAGCTGGGGACTAGCGGGAGAACGAAAAGGGTATTTT. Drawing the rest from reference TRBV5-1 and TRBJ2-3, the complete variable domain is KAGVTQTPRYLIKTRGQQVTLSCSPISGHRSVSWYQQTPGQGLQFLFEYFSETQRNKGNFPGRFSGRQFSNSRSEMNVSTLELGDSALYLCASSWGLAGERKGYFGPGTRLTVL.